A selection of T cell receptor beta chains follows, all from one sample in a study of blood T cell repertoires in COVID-19. Sequencing used immunoSEQ multiplex PCR; TCRdb keeps in-frame clones, though not all of them. The repertoire holds just over 70,000 clones, with about 90% as singletons. The sample consisted of peripheral blood. The receptors were gathered from a human donor in a cohort sampled during active COVID-19. Both conserved end residues are part of each CDR3. The D gene is left open where the match is weak. Rows give clone size only sometimes, using once, few, many, or a class for an expanded clone.

D	size	length	J	V	DNA	CDR3
TRBD1	-	17	TRBJ2-7	TRBV4-2	TGTGCCAGCAGCCAAGAAGGGACCGGGACAGTCTCCTACGAGCAGTACTTC	CASSQEGTGTVSYEQYF
TRBD1	-	15	TRBJ1-6	TRBV4-1	TGCGCCAGCAGCCAGCCGGACAGGGGACGATCACCCCTCCACTTT	CASSQPDRGRSPLHF
-	-	13	TRBJ1-2	TRBV6-5	TGTGCCAGCAGCGCCGGGTTGAACTATGGCTACACCTTC	CASSAGLNYGYTF
-	-	19	TRBJ2-6	TRBV11-2	TGTGCCAGCAGCCCCGCCCGTGGCAGTCTCCTCTCTGGGGCCAACGTCCTGACTTTC	CASSPARGSLLSGANVLTF
-	-	15	TRBJ2-7	TRBV5-5	TGTGCCAGCAGCTTGGGGCGGCTAGGCTCCTACGAGCAGTACTTC	CASSLGRLGSYEQYF
-	once	14	TRBJ1-2	TRBV9	TGTGCCAGCAGCGTAGAAGACAGACCTTATGGCTACACCTTC	CASSVEDRPYGYTF
-	-	16	TRBJ1-1	TRBV19	TGTGCCAGTAGGGCCACACTAACAGGGCAGAACACTGAAGCTTTCTTT	CASRATLTGQNTEAFF
TRBD2	-	14	TRBJ2-7	TRBV28	TGTGCCAGCGGTGAGGGTCCGGGGGGGTACGAGCAGTACTTC	CASGEGPGGYEQYF
-	-	14	TRBJ1-6	TRBV5-6	TGTGCCAGCAGCTCCGACTTGAGGAATTCACCCCTCCACTTT	CASSSDLRNSPLHF
TRBD1	-	15	TRBJ1-5	TRBV7-9	TGTGCCAGCAGCTTGGGCAGGGGGAGCAATCAGCCCCAGCATTTT	CASSLGRGSNQPQHF
-	-	14	TRBJ2-7	TRBV27	TGTGCCAGCAGTTCCCGACTCACCTCCTACGAGCAGTACTTC	CASSSRLTSYEQYF
-	-	13	TRBJ2-5	TRBV11-3	TGTGCCAGCAGCCGTACACCTCAAGAGACCCAGTACTTC	CASSRTPQETQYF
TRBD2	-	15	TRBJ2-7	TRBV7-2	TGTGCCAGCAGCTACCTCCGCGGGGGTTTTAACGAGCAGTACTTC	CASSYLRGGFNEQYF
-	-	13	TRBJ2-7	TRBV2	TGTGCCAGCACGGATTCCTCGTCAGGCGAGCAGTACTTC	CASTDSSSGEQYF
-	-	16	TRBJ2-7	TRBV11-2	TGTGCCAGCAGCTTAGATCGGCAGGTAATGGCCTACGAGCAGTACTTC	CASSLDRQVMAYEQYF
TRBD1	-	14	TRBJ1-2	TRBV29-1	TGCAGCGTTGAAAGGCCCGGACAGGACTATGGCTACACCTTC	CSVERPGQDYGYTF
-	few	16	TRBJ2-7	TRBV11-2	TGTGCCAGCAGCGCCGCCTTGGGCACGAGCTCCTACGAGCAGTACTTC	CASSAALGTSSYEQYF
-	-	15	TRBJ1-5	TRBV5-1	TGCGCCAGCAGCTTGGGGGAGGGTACCAGTCAGCCCCAGCATTTT	CASSLGEGTSQPQHF
-	-	19	TRBJ1-2	TRBV28	TGTGCCAGCAGTTTAGGCCTAAACTCTGACAGCATTATTAACTATGGCTACACCTTC	CASSLGLNSDSIINYGYTF
TRBD2	-	15	TRBJ2-1	TRBV7-8	TGTGCCAGCAGCTTTCTAACTAGCGTCATGGATGAGCAGTTCTTC	CASSFLTSVMDEQFF
-	-	11	TRBJ1-1	TRBV5-1	TGCGCCAGCTCACGAGGAAATGAAGCTTTCTTT	CASSRGNEAFF
TRBD1	-	16	TRBJ1-2	TRBV4-3	TGCGCCAGCAGCCCCTCTCCCCAGGGGGCGAACTATGGCTACACCTTC	CASSPSPQGANYGYTF
TRBD1	-	19	TRBJ2-7	TRBV5-6	TGTGCCAGCAGCGCTCCGGGACAGGCGTCTTCAGGTCCCTCCTACGAGCAGTACTTC	CASSAPGQASSGPSYEQYF
-	-	13	TRBJ2-2	TRBV3-1/TRBV3-2	TGTGCCAGCAGCCCGGGAGCAACCGGGGAGCTGTTTTTT	CASSPGATGELFF
TRBD1	-	16	TRBJ2-7	TRBV28	TGTGCCAGCAGTTCCTTTTCGGACAGGGGGGGCTACGAGCAGTACTTC	CASSSFSDRGGYEQYF
TRBD2	-	14	TRBJ2-3	TRBV24-1	TGTGCCACCAGTGGTAGCGGGGGGGCAGATACGCAGTATTTT	CATSGSGGADTQYF
TRBD1	-	14	TRBJ1-2	TRBV28	TGTGCCAGCAGTTACCGGACAGGTAGTCGAGGCTACACCTTC	CASSYRTGSRGYTF
-	-	14	TRBJ1-2	TRBV6-1	TGTGCCAGCAGTGAAGCGCGAAGTTCCTATGGCTACACCTTC	CASSEARSSYGYTF
-	-	15	TRBJ1-6	TRBV7-3	TGTGCCAGCAGCCGGGGGGACTCCTATAATTCACCCCTCCACTTT	CASSRGDSYNSPLHF
-	-	13	TRBJ2-1	TRBV28	TGTGCCAGCAGTTTTAGCAGTTGGGATGAGCAGTTCTTC	CASSFSSWDEQFF
-	once	16	TRBJ1-1	TRBV5-6	TGTGCCAGCAACTCGGACCTTGGACAGCAGAACACTGAAGCTTTCTTT	CASNSDLGQQNTEAFF
-	-	15	TRBJ2-3	TRBV7-9	TGTGCCAGCAGCTTAGGCGGGACCGGCACAGATACGCAGTATTTT	CASSLGGTGTDTQYF
TRBD1	-	15	TRBJ1-5	TRBV4-1	TGCGCCAGCAGCCCAACGACAGGGTGGGGTCAGCCCCAGCATTTT	CASSPTTGWGQPQHF
-	-	16	TRBJ1-2	TRBV28	TGTGCCAGCACCTCCCCCGACGGGGGGGAATCAAGGGGCTACACCTTC	CASTSPDGGESRGYTF
-	-	12	TRBJ1-1	TRBV19	TGTGCCAGTAGTATAACAGGAAGTGAAGCTTTCTTT	CASSITGSEAFF
TRBD1	-	15	TRBJ1-4	TRBV11-2	TGTGCCAGCAGCTTAGATGACAGGGGAAATGAAAAACTGTTTTTT	CASSLDDRGNEKLFF
TRBD2	-	13	TRBJ2-2	TRBV9	TGTGCCAGCAGCTCCAGCGGGGCCGGGGAGCTGTTTTTT	CASSSSGAGELFF
-	once	15	TRBJ2-7	TRBV14	TGTGCCAGCAGCCACGGCACGGGGTGGGCCTACGAGCAGTACTTC	CASSHGTGWAYEQYF
-	-	14	TRBJ2-7	TRBV6-2/TRBV6-3	TGTGCCAGCAGTTACCGGACAAACTCCTACGAGCAGTACTTC	CASSYRTNSYEQYF
TRBD2	-	13	TRBJ2-7	TRBV7-2	TGTGCCAGCAGCTCTGCGGGGGTCTACGAGCAGTACTTC	CASSSAGVYEQYF
-	-	15	TRBJ1-5	TRBV5-6	TGTGCCAGCAGCTCCTGGGGCAGGGTGGATCAGCCCCAGCATTTT	CASSSWGRVDQPQHF
TRBD1	once	13	TRBJ1-3	TRBV19	TGTGCCAGTAGGGGACAGGGGAGAGACACCATATATTTT	CASRGQGRDTIYF
-	-	12	TRBJ2-7	TRBV6-1	TGTGCCAGCAGTGAGGGCAGCCACGAGCAGTACTTC	CASSEGSHEQYF
-	-	18	TRBJ2-5	TRBV10-3	TGTGCCATCTCTTCCTCGCCTACAGGATCGGCTATTCGGGAGACCCAGTACTTC	CAISSSPTGSAIRETQYF
-	-	13	TRBJ1-1	TRBV12-3/TRBV12-4	TGTGCCAGCAGTTTATCAGGGTCCACTGAAGCTTTCTTT	CASSLSGSTEAFF
-	-	12	TRBJ2-7	TRBV27	TGTGCCAGCAGTCCTGTCTCCTACGAGCAGTACTTC	CASSPVSYEQYF
TRBD1	-	16	TRBJ1-2	TRBV9	TGTGCCAGCAGCTCCCAAGGGACAGCCTTGGACTATGGCTACACCTTC	CASSSQGTALDYGYTF
TRBD2	once	15	TRBJ2-5	TRBV20-1	TGCAGTGCTAGTTCGAGCGGGGGGACTCAAGAGACCCAGTACTTC	CSASSSGGTQETQYF
-	-	14	TRBJ2-7	TRBV28	TGTGCCAGCAGTTTCCGTGGGGGGGCTGGCGAGCAGTACTTC	CASSFRGGAGEQYF
-	-	14	TRBJ1-5	TRBV28	TGTGCCAGCAGTTACAGGGTTGATCAACAGCCCCAGCATTTT	CASSYRVDQQPQHF
TRBD2	-	15	TRBJ2-7	TRBV9	TGTGCCAGCAGCGTTGGCGGGGGGTACACCTACGAGCAGTACTTC	CASSVGGGYTYEQYF
TRBD1	-	15	TRBJ1-6	TRBV19	TGTGCCAGTTCGCAGGGGGCGCAAGGTAATTCACCCCTCCACTTT	CASSQGAQGNSPLHF
-	-	15	TRBJ1-5	TRBV7-8	TGTGCCAGCAGCTTAGAACCGGGACTAAATCAGCCCCAGCATTTT	CASSLEPGLNQPQHF
TRBD1	-	16	TRBJ1-2	TRBV12-5	TGTGCTAGTGGTCCAGAGACAGGGGGCCTCCCCTATGGCTACACCTTC	CASGPETGGLPYGYTF